Presented here are 21 T cell receptor beta chains from one specimen sequenced in a study of metastatic and nonmetastatic thyroid tumors. With MiXCR, TCRdb called clones anew from the PCR reads. The sample yields tens of thousands of clones, about 16% seen once. Each patient went into thyroid surgery without having received any treatment. Sequenced sample: blood. The source of these receptors is a female donor with papillary thyroid cancer or a benign thyroid nodule (not recorded which). Some clones in this sample may be carry-over from other donors' samples.

This clone was counted at least ten times. CDR3 coding DNA: TGCGCCAGCAGCCGGGGGACAGGGGGGGAATACGAGCAGTACTTC. It specifies CASSRGTGGEYEQYF. The gene calls are TRBV5-1 and TRBJ2-7; 11 bases match TRBD1. The length of the CDR3 is 15 residues. V dropped 4 bases and J dropped 4; count of bases not matched to a gene: 7. The germline gives CDR1 SGHRS, CDR2 YFSETQ.

This clone was detected ten times or more. The chain has TRBV6-1 and TRBJ2-6; D ambiguous. The CDR3 has 17 amino acids. Trimming pared 5 bases from V and 2 bases from J, leaving 16 bases between. Germline V gene data show CDR1 as MNHNS and CDR2 as SASEGT. As DNA, the CDR3 is TGTGCCAGCAGTTTCGTTTTTCTGATGACTGGGGCCAACGTCCTGACTTTC. It is translated as CASSFVFLMTGANVLTF.

This clone was seen repeatedly, ten times or more. The chain carries TRBV11-2 and TRBJ1-2; perhaps TRBD1 as D (6 bases). Germline V gene data show CDR1 as SGHAT and CDR2 as FQNNGV. The CDR3 is made up of 16 amino acids. Between the trimmed V and J ends, which lost 8 bases and 4 bases, there was a span of 23 bases. The CDR3 nucleotides read TGTGCCAGCCGAAAACCGGGACATCCTCAACTCTATGGCTACACCTTC. Amino acids: CASRKPGHPQLYGYTF.

This clone was observed a few times. V usage is TRBV6-1 and J usage is TRBJ1-5; D unresolved. V dropped 3 bases and J dropped 0 bases, with 9 bases sitting between them. This CDR3 has 15 residues. Germline V gives CDR1 MNHNS, CDR2 SASEGT. CDR3 in DNA: TGTGCCAGCAGTGACAGTGCCGTTAGCAATCAGCCCCAGCATTTT. This sequence encodes CASSDSAVSNQPQHF.

This clone has at least ten counts. V and J are TRBV5-6 and TRBJ1-4; TRBD1 aligns across 9 bases. The J segment lost 7 bases and the V segment lost 2 bases, leaving 12 bases of the junction unmatched. This CDR3 comprises 17 residues. Per germline, CDR1 SGHDT and CDR2 YYEEEE. In DNA, the CDR3 is TGTGCCAGCAGCTTTACCCCTATAACGGACAGGGGTGAAAAACTGTTTTTT. Protein product: CASSFTPITDRGEKLFF.

This clone was recorded at least ten times. This CDR3 reads CASSQDGYQGGYQPQHF. Here the CDR3 DNA reads TGCGCCAGCAGCCAAGATGGATACCAGGGGGGCTATCAGCCCCAGCATTTT. The chain employs TRBV4-1 and TRBJ1-5; 7 bases fit TRBD1. The V and J ends lost 0 bases and 5 bases, in that order; junction bases with no gene match: 10. The CDR3 totals 17 residues. Germline V gene data show CDR1 as MGHRA and CDR2 as YSYEKL.

The table lists this clone with many counts. V and J are TRBV4-1 and TRBJ2-5; D unresolved. Germline V CDR1 and CDR2: MGHRA, YSYEKL. The CDR3 spans 14 residues. V lost 0 bases and J lost 5, with 10 bases in between. This chain's CDR3 is CASSQDSVMETQYF. CDR3 DNA sequence: TGCGCCAGCAGCCAAGATAGTGTGATGGAGACCCAGTACTTC.

The gene calls are TRBV5-1 and TRBJ2-2, with unresolved D. The V gene lost 0 bases and the J gene lost 0 bases, with 6 bases spanning the gap. Germline V gene lookup returns CDR1 SGHRS and CDR2 YFSETQ. The CDR3 loop spans 15 amino acids. The DNA for the CDR3 is TGCGCCAGCAGCTTGGGGAATACGAACACCGGGGAGCTGTTTTTT. Its protein product is CASSLGNTNTGELFF.

This clone was detected ten times or more. The rearrangement joins TRBV27 to TRBJ2-3; D is uncertain. Germline-derived CDR1 and CDR2 are MNHEY and SMNVEV (reference sequence). The CDR3 contains 15 residues. Trimming cost V 5 bases and J 0 bases, with 12 bases left between them. The CDR3 here is CASSPGDTSTDTQYF. DNA of the CDR3: TGTGCCAGCAGTCCAGGAGACACTAGCACAGATACGCAGTATTTT.

This clone has ten or more counts. The chain is built from TRBV27 and TRBJ2-7; D is undetermined. V was clipped by 1 base and J by 0 bases, with 10 bases between them. The CDR3 consists of 15 residues. Germline V gives CDR1 MNHEY, CDR2 SMNVEV (reference sequence). This CDR3 reads CASSLYSTSSYEQYF. Written as DNA, the CDR3 is TGTGCCAGCAGTTTATACTCCACATCCTCCTACGAGCAGTACTTC.

This clone has a count of ten or more. The chain uses TRBV5-6 and TRBJ1-4; D call uncertain. The CDR3 covers 14 residues. Germline values: CDR1 SGHDT, CDR2 YYEEEE. V was clipped by 2 bases and J by 5 bases, with 10 bases between them. CDR3 region: CASSLNIWNEKLFF. The CDR3 nucleotides read TGTGCCAGCAGCTTAAACATCTGGAATGAAAAACTGTTTTTT.

This clone was detected many times. The genes are TRBV18 and TRBJ2-7; 10 positions agree with TRBD1. Trimming took 3 bases from V and 1 from J; bases not matched to a gene: 0. The CDR3 runs 14 residues. CDR1 and CDR2 from the germline V gene are KGHSH and LQKENI. CDR3 sequence: CASSPGQGSYEQYF. The CDR3 bases are TGTGCCAGCTCACCGGGACAGGGGTCCTACGAGCAGTACTTC.

This clone came up many times. The chain employs TRBV5-4 and TRBJ1-3; D is ambiguous. V was trimmed by 0 bases and J by 4 bases, leaving 17 bases between them. From germline, CDR1 is SGHNT and CDR2 YYREEE (reference sequence). This CDR3 contains 17 residues. The CDR3 DNA reads as TGTGCCAGCAGCTTGGTGGCAGCGGACCGGTGGGGAAACACCATATATTTT. Translated: CASSLVAADRWGNTIYF.

On this clone itself: Germline and junction disagree at one end, which may indicate a read error. The V call is TRBV19, the J call TRBJ2-7; 9 positions match TRBD1. CDR3 size: 14 residues. Germline V lookup: CDR1 LNHDA, CDR2 SQIVND (reference sequence). The CDR3 DNA follows: TGTGCCAGTAGCAGGGACAGGGCGGTAAACGATCAGTACTTC. It yields the protein CASSRDRAVNDQYF. The complete variable domain, with remaining parts taken from reference TRBV19 and TRBJ2-7, reads DGGITQSPKYLFRKEGQNVTLSCEQNLNHDAMYWYRQDPGQGLRLIYYSQIVNDFQKGDIAEGYSVSREKKESFPLTVTSAQKNPTAFYLCASSRDRAVNDQYFGPGTRLTVT.

Many counts were recorded for this clone. The chain links TRBV5-8 to TRBJ1-1; D perhaps matches TRBD1 (6 bases). Per the germline V gene, CDR1 is SGHTS and CDR2 is YDEGEE. The CDR3 is 14 amino acids. V lost 0 bases and J 6 bases, leaving 12 bases between the germline ends. The CDR3 bases are TGTGCCAGCAGCTTGGCCTGGGGGGCGGCTGAAGCTTTCTTT. It specifies CASSLAWGAAEAFF.

The sample holds a few counts of this clone. V usage is TRBV6-1 and J usage is TRBJ2-1, with D perhaps matching TRBD1 or TRBD2 (5 bases each). V was pared by 6 bases and J by 4 bases, with 13 bases between. CDR3 length: 14 amino acids. From germline, CDR1 is MNHNS and CDR2 SASEGT. CDR3 in DNA: TGTGCCAGCAGCTCCGGGACGGAGTACAATGAGCAGTTCTTC. Translated: CASSSGTEYNEQFF.

J is TRBJ2-2 and V is TRBV30, with a tentative D call TRBD1 (7 bases). CDR1 is GTSNPN and CDR2 is SVGIG in the germline V gene (reference sequence). The length of the CDR3 is 14 residues. The ends were cut back, 4 bases at V and 0 bases at J, with 9 bases in the middle. The CDR3 protein is CAWTGGTNTGELFF. For the CDR3, the DNA is TGTGCCTGGACAGGGGGGACGAACACCGGGGAGCTGTTTTTT.

This clone was recorded many times. V usage is TRBV5-5 and J usage is TRBJ1-5; D is unresolved. Trimming took off 0 bases at V and 2 bases at J, with 12 bases between the two ends. The CDR3 sequence is 16 residues long. Germline V gene data show CDR1 as SGHKS and CDR2 as YYEKEE (reference sequence). The CDR3 bases are TGTGCCAGCAGCTTGGGAGGAGATCCTCGCAATCAGCCCCAGCATTTT. The encoded protein is CASSLGGDPRNQPQHF.

In its sample, this clone was seen a few times. V and J are TRBV28 and TRBJ2-7; 12 bases are a match to TRBD2. The germline CDR1 and CDR2 sequences are MDHEN and SYDVKM. The CDR3 is 17 amino acids. J was trimmed by 0 bases and V by 6 bases; bases with no gene match: 9. The CDR3 coding sequence is TGTGCCAGCAGCTTCGGGACTAGCGGGCTTAGCTCCTACGAGCAGTACTTC. Encoded protein: CASSFGTSGLSSYEQYF. Together with reference TRBV28 and TRBJ2-7, the CDR3 gives the full variable domain: DVKVTQSSRYLVKRTGEKVFLECVQDMDHENMFWYRQDPGLGLRLIYFSYDVKMKEKGDIPEGYSVSREKKERFSLILESASTNQTSMYLCASSFGTSGLSSYEQYFGPGTRLTVT.

Note on this clone: The junction departs from the called germline gene at one end, perhaps through a read error. The chain uses TRBV15 and TRBJ1-2; the D gene is possibly TRBD1 (6 bases). The CDR3 is 14 residues long. Germline CDR1 and CDR2: LNHNV and YYDKDF (reference sequence). CDR3 sequence: CDTSKPRQDSGYTF. CDR3 DNA sequence: TGTGACACCAGCAAACCGAGACAGGATTCCGGCTACACCTTC.

This clone was counted between two and nine times. The chain employs TRBV28 and TRBJ1-1; 10 nucleotides line up with TRBD1. The J segment lost 3 bases and the V segment lost 6 bases, leaving 13 bases of the junction unmatched. Germline CDR1 is MDHEN and CDR2 is SYDVKM. There are 17 residues in the CDR3. This chain's CDR3 is CASSPARDRGLYTEAFF. The CDR3 DNA reads as TGTGCCAGCAGCCCAGCGCGGGACAGGGGTTTGTACACTGAAGCTTTCTTT. The full variable domain, completed using reference TRBV28 and TRBJ1-1, is DVKVTQSSRYLVKRTGEKVFLECVQDMDHENMFWYRQDPGLGLRLIYFSYDVKMKEKGDIPEGYSVSREKKERFSLILESASTNQTSMYLCASSPARDRGLYTEAFFGQGTRLTVV.